These T cell receptor beta chains were read from a single sample in a study of cytomegalovirus exposure and HLA in healthy donors. Using immunoSEQ multiplex PCR, the repertoire was profiled, and TCRdb retains in-frame clones only, with some absent. The table includes more than 150,000 clones, approximately 84% detected once. Source material: PBMCs. The receptor source for this set is a woman under 30 in good health and CMV-seropositive. CDR3s include the opening cysteine and the closing phenylalanine or tryptophan. The order of the fields is J gene, clone size, D gene, V gene, CDR3 DNA, CDR3 protein. D genes are given only for firm matches. A row's size may be missing; if present it is once, few, many or a size class.

>TRBJ1-3|.|.|TRBV11-2
TGTGCCAGCAGGGCAGGTCCCTCTGGAAACACCATATATTTT
CASRAGPSGNTIYF
>TRBJ2-7|few|TRBD2|TRBV6-1
TGTGCCAGCAGTCAGACTAGCGGGGGGTCCTACGAGCAGTACTTC
CASSQTSGGSYEQYF
>TRBJ1-2|.|TRBD1|TRBV7-6
TGTGCCAGCAGCCCGGCCGGGACAGGGGGCTATGGCTACACCTTC
CASSPAGTGGYGYTF
>TRBJ2-5|few|.|TRBV2
TGTGCCAGCAGGTCGGAGACCCAGTACTTC
CASRSETQYF
>TRBJ1-1|.|.|TRBV11-1
TGTGCCAGCAGCTTAGCCCCGGGACAGAACACTGAAGCTTTCTTT
CASSLAPGQNTEAFF
>TRBJ2-1|.|TRBD2|TRBV2
TGTGCCAGCAGGTCTAGCGGGGGCTCCTACAATGAGCAGTTCTTC
CASRSSGGSYNEQFF
>TRBJ2-3|.|TRBD2|TRBV5-1
TGCGCCAGCAGCTTGGGACTAGCGGAGAGCACAGATACGCAGTATTTT
CASSLGLAESTDTQYF
>TRBJ2-7|.|.|TRBV11-2
TGTGCCAGCAGCCCCTTGGACAGCCAGTCCTACGAGCAGTACTTC
CASSPLDSQSYEQYF
>TRBJ2-2|few|.|TRBV7-2
TGTGCCAGCAGCTGGGGAGGCACCGGGGAGCTGTTTTTT
CASSWGGTGELFF
>TRBJ1-5|.|.|TRBV15
TGTGCCACCAGCAGAGATCGGGGGACCCAGCCCCAGCATTTT
CATSRDRGTQPQHF
>TRBJ1-1|once|TRBD1|TRBV9
TGTGCCAGCAGCTCACGGGACAGGGGATCTAAAGCTTTCTTT
CASSSRDRGSKAFF
>TRBJ2-1|.|TRBD2|TRBV5-4
TGTGCCAGCAGCTTGAGCGGGGGGGAGTACAATGAGCAGTTCTTC
CASSLSGGEYNEQFF
>TRBJ2-1|.|.|TRBV7-3
TGTGCCAGCAGCTCTAGTAGCGCCAGCTCCTACAATGAGCAGTTCTTC
CASSSSSASSYNEQFF
>TRBJ1-1|.|.|TRBV11-1
TGTGCCAGCAGCCCCGGGGGTCAGGGAATGAACACTGAAGCTTTCTTT
CASSPGGQGMNTEAFF